This TCR beta chain was profiled in a study of PD-L1 blockade in urothelial cancer. Notes on this clone: Its antigen is as yet unknown.

Measured with immunoSEQ multiplex PCR; TCRdb has only the in-frame clones, and not every one. This repertoire shows roughly 100,000 clones, approximately 87% found once; its top ten account for roughly 8%. CDR3 length: 13 amino acids. Germline CDR1 and CDR2: SNHLY and FYNNEI. Deletions cut 7 bases from V and 5 bases from J, with 14 bases between. Time point described: peripheral blood 6 weeks after treatment start. Study-level points and caveats: Below-median pretreatment blood TCR clonality was associated with improved progression-free and overall survival.

This receptor was identified in an older man with urothelial cancer. The chain joins TRBV2 to TRBJ2-5; D may be TRBD1 (5 bases). The specimen comprised PBMCs, sampled around atezolizumab (anti-PD-L1) treatment. This chain's CDR3 is CASKGAIMETQYF. CDR3 in DNA: TGTGCCAGCAAAGGGGCTATTATGGAGACCCAGTACTTC.